Given below is one T cell receptor (beta chain) in context. The target antigen is unknown. The data derive from a study of T cell responses to AZD1222 COVID-19 vaccine. General study findings and limits: Mapped onto spike, vaccine-associated CD4 TCRs spanned it and were dominant at 160-218 and 743-854. Donor demographics were predominantly white British with a female majority; clonal diversity may be underestimated.

Profiled with immunoSEQ multiplex PCR; TCRdb holds only in-frame clones, not every one. The table has about 190,000 clones, roughly 92% seen once. This TCR came from an adult in good health. The source was peripheral blood, collected on day 0 of AZD1222 vaccination.

CDR3 nucleotide sequence: TGTGCCAGCAGAAGAGCGGGGCAATCCTACAATGAGCAGTTCTTC. It specifies CASRRAGQSYNEQFF. The chain couples TRBV6-5 to TRBJ2-1; TRBD2 agrees at 7 bases. CDR1 is MNHEY and CDR2 is SVGAGI in the germline V gene. The ends lost 6 bases at V and 1 base at J; junction bases unmatched: 6. This CDR3 spans 15 amino acids.